These T cell receptor beta chains were read from a single sample in a study of shared clonotypes between healthy human individuals. TCRdb's table, derived via immunoSEQ multiplex PCR, lists solely in-frame clones and lacks some. The data show about 680,000 clones, about 92% seen once. What was sequenced was naive CD8+ T cells sorted from blood. These receptors all stem from a man aged 30 to 39 in good health. CDR3s include the opening cysteine and the closing phenylalanine or tryptophan. D genes are given only for firm matches. Size values are once, few and many counts, or a class for expanded clones, and some rows have none.

J: TRBJ2-7
D: TRBD2
V: TRBV10-3
size: -
length: 14
DNA: TGTGCCATCAATAGAGCGGGAGAGTTCTACGAGCAGTACTTC
CDR3: CAINRAGEFYEQYF

J: TRBJ2-7
D: -
V: TRBV10-2
size: -
length: 14
DNA: TGCGCCAGCATGACCTCCTCCGGGATTTACGAGCAGTACTTC
CDR3: CASMTSSGIYEQYF

J: TRBJ2-1
D: -
V: TRBV27
size: -
length: 11
DNA: TGTGCCAGCAGTCTTGACAATGAGCAGTTCTTC
CDR3: CASSLDNEQFF

J: TRBJ2-2
D: -
V: TRBV6-1
size: -
length: 15
DNA: TGTGCCACCACGAGGGGGGGGTACGGCACCGGGGAGCTGTTTTTT
CDR3: CATTRGGYGTGELFF

J: TRBJ2-7
D: TRBD1
V: TRBV10-3
size: -
length: 15
DNA: TGTGCCATCAGCGACCTGGACAGGGGGCCCAACGAGCAGTACTTC
CDR3: CAISDLDRGPNEQYF

J: TRBJ2-3
D: TRBD2
V: TRBV18
size: once
length: 16
DNA: TGTGCCAGCTCACCGTCGTTGGCGGGAGGGCCAGATACGCAGTATTTT
CDR3: CASSPSLAGGPDTQYF

J: TRBJ2-7
D: -
V: TRBV27
size: -
length: 15
DNA: TGTGCCAGCAGTTTATGGGGGGCGCTTACCTACGAGCAGTACTTC
CDR3: CASSLWGALTYEQYF

J: TRBJ1-1
D: -
V: TRBV2
size: -
length: 12
DNA: TGTGCCAGCATATTCATGAACACTGAAGCTTTCTTT
CDR3: CASIFMNTEAFF

J: TRBJ2-5
D: TRBD1
V: TRBV5-1
size: -
length: 16
DNA: TGCGCCAGCAGCCGGACAGGGGCCTTTTATCAAGAGACCCAGTACTTC
CDR3: CASSRTGAFYQETQYF

J: TRBJ2-7
D: TRBD1
V: TRBV7-2
size: -
length: 14
DNA: TGTGCCAGCAGCCCCGGACAGGGTACCTACGAGCAGTACTTC
CDR3: CASSPGQGTYEQYF

J: TRBJ2-7
D: -
V: TRBV19
size: -
length: 13
DNA: TGTGCCAGTAGTAATTTAGGGTTCCACGAGCAGTACTTC
CDR3: CASSNLGFHEQYF

J: TRBJ2-3
D: -
V: TRBV7-9
size: -
length: 15
DNA: TGTGCCAGCAGCTTGACGGGGGGCTCCACAGATACGCAGTATTTT
CDR3: CASSLTGGSTDTQYF

J: TRBJ2-5
D: -
V: TRBV6-5
size: -
length: 13
DNA: TGTGCCAGCAGTTATGGGCAGGCAGAGATACAGTACTTC
CDR3: CASSYGQAEIQYF

J: TRBJ2-1
D: -
V: TRBV6-1
size: -
length: 13
DNA: TGTGCCAGCGAGGGAGACGGTCACAATGAGCAGTTCTTC
CDR3: CASEGDGHNEQFF

J: TRBJ1-1
D: -
V: TRBV27
size: -
length: 11
DNA: TGTGCCAGCCGCACGAACACTGAAGCTTTCTTT
CDR3: CASRTNTEAFF

J: TRBJ2-1
D: TRBD2
V: TRBV7-9
size: -
length: 15
DNA: TGTGCCAGCAGTCAAGGACTAGCGGGAGTCTGGGAGCAGTTCTTC
CDR3: CASSQGLAGVWEQFF

J: TRBJ2-6
D: TRBD1
V: TRBV7-9
size: once
length: 19
DNA: TGTGCCAGCAGCCCCCAGGACAGGGGGCCCTGGGGAGGGGCCAACGTCCTGACTTTC
CDR3: CASSPQDRGPWGGANVLTF